These 28 T cell receptor beta chains were sequenced from one sample in a study of control samples from healthy donors and cancer patients. The method was immunoSEQ multiplex PCR; TCRdb's version includes in-frame clones alone and lacks a portion of them. The data contain a few hundred thousand clones, about 93% of them singletons. Sequenced sample: PBMCs. Receptors originate from a middle-aged man with head and neck cancer.

The V gene is TRBV3-1 (or the pseudogene TRBV3-2), the J gene TRBJ2-7; 8 bases agree with TRBD1. The CDR3 spans 13 residues. Per germline, CDR1 LGHDT and CDR2 YNNKEL (reference sequence). J lost 4 bases, V lost 8 bases, and 7 bases had no gene match. The CDR3 spells CASGQGAVYEQYF. The DNA for the CDR3 is TGTGCCAGCGGGCAGGGGGCGGTTTACGAGCAGTACTTC.

The rearrangement joins TRBV5-6 to TRBJ1-6; no definite D call. This CDR3 has 15 amino acids. The V gene's germline CDR1 is SGHDT and CDR2 YYEEEE. Trimming shortened V by 4 bases and J by 6 bases, and 14 bases separated the two germline ends. The CDR3 reads CASSPDVGSNSPLHF. Written as DNA, the CDR3 is TGTGCCAGCAGCCCTGACGTGGGGTCTAATTCACCCCTCCACTTT.

This rearrangement joins TRBV5-8 to TRBJ2-5; D perhaps matches TRBD2 (5 bases). V was trimmed by 4 bases and J by 7 bases, leaving 8 bases between them. Germline CDR1 SGHTS, CDR2 YDEGEE. The CDR3 runs 11 residues. CDR3 residues: CASSRAGTQYF. DNA of the CDR3: TGTGCCAGCAGCCGGGCGGGGACCCAGTACTTC.

The gene calls are TRBV3-1 (or the pseudogene TRBV3-2) and TRBJ2-4, with D possibly matching TRBD1 (6 bases). This CDR3 is built from 12 residues. Germline V gene lookup returns CDR1 LGHDT and CDR2 YNNKEL (reference sequence). Trimming stripped 3 bases from V and 11 bases from J, with 11 bases between. The CDR3 reads CASSHSQGFQYF. For the CDR3, the DNA is TGTGCCAGCAGCCATTCACAGGGCTTTCAGTACTTC.

The V and J genes are TRBV5-1 and TRBJ2-5; D remains unclear. Trimming pared 0 bases from V and 2 bases from J, leaving 5 bases between. The V gene's germline CDR1 is SGHRS and CDR2 YFSETQ. This CDR3 has 13 residues. CDR3 DNA sequence: TGCGCCAGCAGCTTGGTGCTTCAAGAGACCCAGTACTTC. Its translation is CASSLVLQETQYF.

This rearrangement joins TRBV28 to TRBJ1-4, with D unresolved. In germline, CDR1 is MDHEN, CDR2 SYDVKM. The V end lost 3 bases, the J end lost 0 bases, and 8 bases lay between the germline ends. The CDR3 sequence is 15 residues long. The CDR3 nucleotides read TGTGCCAGCAGTTTGTCTGCGTCAACTAATGAAAAACTGTTTTTT. Residues: CASSLSASTNEKLFF.

This clone was seen once. The rearrangement uses TRBV6-6 and TRBJ2-5, with 8 bases matching TRBD2. The V segment lost 5 bases and the J segment 1 base; nucleotides outside the gene matches: 3. This CDR3 contains 14 residues. Germline V lookup: CDR1 MNHNY, CDR2 SVGAGI (reference sequence). The CDR3 DNA sequence: TGTGCCAGCAGTGTTAGCGGGGCCCAAGAGACCCAGTACTTC. Translation: CASSVSGAQETQYF.

This chain uses TRBV28 with TRBJ2-7, with TRBD1 identical over 7 bases. The germline CDR1 and CDR2 sequences are MDHEN and SYDVKM. The CDR3 runs 12 residues. Losses at the gene ends were 7 bases for V and 6 bases for J; bases not matched to a gene: 6. The CDR3 DNA is TGTGCCAGCAATACAGGGGTCTCCGAGCAGTACTTC. It codes for CASNTGVSEQYF.

V and J are TRBV10-2 and TRBJ1-1; weak D call: TRBD1 (5 bases). Germline V gives CDR1 WSHSY, CDR2 SAAADI. The CDR3 sequence is 14 residues long. The V end lost 3 bases, the J end lost 10 bases, and 18 bases lay between the germline ends. The CDR3 DNA sequence: TGCGCCAGCAGTGAAAGGCTCGGGGCAGAGGGAGCTTTCTTT. This encodes CASSERLGAEGAFF.

The count of this clone is one. The CDR3 spells CASSFFGAGSYEQYF. In DNA, the CDR3 is TGTGCCAGCAGCTTCTTTGGAGCAGGGTCCTACGAGCAGTACTTC. This chain links TRBV7-2 with TRBJ2-7; possible D gene TRBD1, 5 bases. With 3 bases removed from V and 1 base from J, the gap between germline ends came to 13 bases. CDR1 SGHTA and CDR2 FQGNSA come from the germline V gene. The CDR3 loop spans 15 amino acids. The full variable domain, completed using reference TRBV7-2 and TRBJ2-7, is GAGVSQSPSNKVTEKGKDVELRCDPISGHTALYWYRQSLGQGLEFLIYFQGNSAPDKSGLPSDRFSAERTGGSVSTLTIQRTQQEDSAVYLCASSFFGAGSYEQYFGPGTRLTVT.

This chain joins TRBV6-5 and TRBJ1-1; D not certain. CDR3 size: 13 residues. CDR1 is MNHEY and CDR2 is SVGAGI in the germline V gene. Trimming cost V 4 bases and J 1 base, with 7 bases left between them. DNA for the CDR3: TGTGCCAGCAGTTCGGACGGGAACACTGAAGCTTTCTTT. Its translation is CASSSDGNTEAFF.

The chain employs TRBV10-3 and TRBJ2-3; D may be TRBD2 (6 bases). V lost 0 bases, J lost 3 bases, and 7 bases lay in between. The CDR3 totals 14 residues. Germline assignment: CDR1 ENHRY and CDR2 SYGVKD. CDR3 in amino acids: CAISESRGTDTQYF. DNA of the CDR3: TGTGCCATCAGTGAGTCGCGGGGAACAGATACGCAGTATTTT.

This rearrangement joins TRBV2 to TRBJ2-7; the D gene is possibly TRBD2 (6 bases). CDR1 and CDR2 (germline): SNHLY, FYNNEI. V lost 4 bases and J 5 bases, leaving 15 bases between the germline ends. The CDR3 runs to 14 residues. CDR3 sequence (DNA): TGTGCCAGCAGTGCGGCAGGGACTGGCCACGAGCAGTACTTC. Translation: CASSAAGTGHEQYF.

This clone has just one count. This chain joins TRBV4-1 and TRBJ2-7; TRBD2 might be the D (6 bases). The CDR3 is made up of 22 amino acids. Looked up from germline, CDR1 is MGHRA and CDR2 is YSYEKL. CDR3 protein: CALCERPQTKWGVSFSCNEQYF. CDR3 coding DNA: TGCGCGCTCTGCGAACGACCCCAAACAAAATGGGGGGTTTCGTTTAGTTGTAACGAGCAGTACTTC.

This clone was observed a single time. The genes are TRBV6-5 and TRBJ2-7; tentative D call: TRBD1 (6 bases). V dropped 6 bases and J dropped 2 bases, with 17 bases sitting between them. The CDR3 consists of 15 residues. Germline V gives CDR1 MNHEY, CDR2 SVGAGI. The CDR3 is CASSVFLGHTYEQYF. The DNA for the CDR3 is TGTGCCAGCAGCGTCTTCCTGGGACATACCTACGAGCAGTACTTC.

As for this clone: One junction end does not reproduce the germline sequence, and a read error may be involved. V usage is TRBV7-7 and J usage is TRBJ2-2; 7 nucleotides line up with TRBD2. Germline CDR1 SSHAT, CDR2 FNYEAQ (reference sequence). This CDR3 contains 16 residues. The CDR3 here is CASSLGTTANTGELFF. CDR3 DNA: TGTGCTAGCAGCCTTGGGACTACTGCGAACACCGGGGAGCTGTTTTTT.

The chain links TRBV7-2 to TRBJ2-1; the D is unclear. There are 15 residues in the CDR3. CDR1 and CDR2 from the germline V gene are SGHTA and FQGNSA. Trimming left V 3 bases short and J 0 bases short, with 9 bases between. The CDR3 DNA reads TGTGCCAGCAGCTTTGACGGCAGCTCCTACAATGAGCAGTTCTTC. Protein: CASSFDGSSYNEQFF.

The rearrangement uses TRBV6-2 or TRBV6-3 and TRBJ1-2; 9 bases align to TRBD1. Unmatched junction bases numbered 10, after V lost 6 bases and J lost 8 bases. The CDR3 is 14 amino acids. CDR1 MNHEY and CDR2 SVGEGT come from the germline V gene. CDR3 residues: CASSPQGALRGYTF. For the CDR3, the DNA is TGTGCCAGCAGCCCACAGGGGGCTCTAAGAGGCTACACCTTC.

This chain connects TRBV5-1 to TRBJ1-5, with 11 positions matching TRBD1. In germline, CDR1 is SGHRS, CDR2 YFSETQ. This CDR3 has 15 amino acids. The junction had 4 bases not matched to a gene; V was cut back by 4 bases and J by 4 bases. CDR3 in amino acids: CASSPGQGANQPQHF. Here the CDR3 DNA reads TGCGCCAGCAGCCCCGGACAGGGGGCTAATCAGCCCCAGCATTTT.

The chain links TRBV10-3 to TRBJ1-2; D is uncertain. The germline gives CDR1 ENHRY, CDR2 SYGVKD. The V and J ends lost 10 bases and 8 bases respectively, with 11 bases between them. The CDR3 is 10 residues long. The CDR3 DNA is TGTGCCACCTCATCGGAAGGCTACACCTTC. Its protein product is CATSSEGYTF.

This chain joins TRBV3-1 (or the pseudogene TRBV3-2) and TRBJ2-7, with 11 nucleotides matching TRBD2. The CDR3 totals 15 residues. V lost 5 bases to trimming and J lost 0 bases; unmatched junction nucleotides: 3. CDR1 and CDR2 from the germline V gene are LGHDT and YNNKEL (reference sequence). Written as DNA, the CDR3 is TGTGCCAGCAGCTTCGGGACTAGCGGCTCCTACGAGCAGTACTTC. This codes for CASSFGTSGSYEQYF.

V usage is TRBV2 and J usage is TRBJ2-4; D uncertain. Germline V lookup: CDR1 SNHLY, CDR2 FYNNEI. The CDR3 sequence is 13 residues long. With 8 bases removed from V and 8 bases from J, the gap between germline ends came to 16 bases. CDR3: CASAPRDLDIQYF. The CDR3, as DNA: TGTGCCAGCGCCCCTAGGGATCTTGACATTCAGTACTTC.

This rearrangement joins TRBV29-1 to TRBJ1-1, with D hard to call. This CDR3 has 12 residues. V lost 5 bases and J 6 bases, leaving 13 bases between the germline ends. Germline lookup yields CDR1 SQVTM and CDR2 ANQGSEA. The CDR3 region is CSVSVSGAEAFF. CDR3 DNA sequence: TGCAGCGTTTCGGTCTCGGGAGCTGAAGCTTTCTTT.

The CDR3 here is CASSLVPAGYGYTF. In DNA form, the CDR3 reads TGCGCCAGCAGCTTGGTCCCGGCAGGCTATGGCTACACCTTC. The gene calls are TRBV5-1 and TRBJ1-2; D is uncertain. The germline V and J ends were trimmed by 0 bases and 4 bases, with 10 bases remaining between them. In germline, CDR1 is SGHRS, CDR2 YFSETQ. The CDR3 loop spans 14 amino acids. Supplemented by reference TRBV5-1 and TRBJ1-2, the full variable domain reads KAGVTQTPRYLIKTRGQQVTLSCSPISGHRSVSWYQQTPGQGLQFLFEYFSETQRNKGNFPGRFSGRQFSNSRSEMNVSTLELGDSALYLCASSLVPAGYGYTFGSGTRLTVV.

The V and J genes are TRBV5-1 and TRBJ2-7; 9 bases align to TRBD2. Germline assignment: CDR1 SGHRS and CDR2 YFSETQ. The CDR3 extends over 17 amino acids. The V segment lost 0 bases and the J segment 3 bases; nucleotides outside the gene matches: 10. CDR3 residues: CASSLGTAGGIVYEQYF. The CDR3 DNA reads TGCGCCAGCAGCTTGGGGACAGCGGGGGGAATCGTCTACGAGCAGTACTTC.

Regarding this clone: The identical CDR3 is also encoded by other nucleotide sequences in the sample. This chain connects TRBV30 to TRBJ1-6; no reliable D call. Trimming removed 1 base from V and 4 bases from J, with 11 bases in between. Per the germline V gene, CDR1 is GTSNPN and CDR2 is SVGIG (reference sequence). The CDR3 loop spans 15 amino acids. This CDR3 reads CAWSGRTRYNSPLHF. The CDR3 nucleotides read TGTGCCTGGAGTGGTAGGACTCGATATAATTCACCCCTCCACTTT. The entire variable domain, with the rest obtained from reference TRBV30 and TRBJ1-6, is as follows: SQTIHQWPATLVQPVGSPLSLECTVEGTSNPNLYWYRQAAGRGLQLLFYSVGIGQISSEVPQNLSASRPQDRQFILSSKKLLLSDSGFYLCAWSGRTRYNSPLHFGNGTRLTVT.

The chain joins TRBV7-3 to TRBJ2-3; TRBD2 matches at 14 bases. V was pared by 6 bases and J by 5 bases, with 7 bases of the junction left unmatched. The CDR3 length is 16 residues. CDR1 and CDR2 from the germline V gene are SGHTA and FQGTGA. The CDR3 sequence: CASRSGLAGGGDTQYF. CDR3 bases: TGTGCCAGCAGATCCGGACTAGCGGGGGGAGGAGATACGCAGTATTTT. Using reference TRBV7-3 and TRBJ2-3 for the parts outside the CDR3, the full variable domain is GAGVSQTPSNKVTEKGKYVELRCDPISGHTALYWYRQSLGQGPEFLIYFQGTGAADDSGLPNDRFFAVRPEGSVSTLKIQRTERGDSAVYLCASRSGLAGGGDTQYFGPGTRLTVL.

The chain links TRBV9 to TRBJ2-7; D tentatively fits TRBD1 or TRBD2 (5 bases each). The CDR3 is 14 residues long. Trimming pared 1 base from V and 6 bases from J, leaving 14 bases between. Germline CDR1 SGDLS, CDR2 YYNGEE. The CDR3 spells CASSVLGDSGEQYF. The CDR3 DNA follows: TGTGCCAGCAGCGTATTGGGGGATTCGGGCGAGCAGTACTTC.